This T cell receptor beta chain is drawn from a study of coeliac disease. Points from the study as a whole: TRB repertoires were largely private, with most amino acid sequences found in only one sample.

This CDR3 region has 17 residues. This clone was observed a handful of times. Antigen: not known. The protocol was immunoSEQ multiplex PCR, while the TCRdb copy is restricted to in-frame clones and leaves out a portion. The sample consists of thousands of clones, 67% of them appearing once. Sequenced input: lamina propria lymphocytes from the gut. The chain is built from TRBV21-1 and TRBJ2-4; whether TRBD1, the table's D call, matches the DNA was not checked. TRBV21-1 counts as a pseudogene. The TCR comes from a woman aged 55 to 70 with celiac disease. The CDR3 spells CASSPRDRFLAKNIQYF. The CDR3, as DNA: TGTGCCAGCAGCCCTCGGGACAGGTTCCTAGCCAAAAACATTCAGTACTTC.